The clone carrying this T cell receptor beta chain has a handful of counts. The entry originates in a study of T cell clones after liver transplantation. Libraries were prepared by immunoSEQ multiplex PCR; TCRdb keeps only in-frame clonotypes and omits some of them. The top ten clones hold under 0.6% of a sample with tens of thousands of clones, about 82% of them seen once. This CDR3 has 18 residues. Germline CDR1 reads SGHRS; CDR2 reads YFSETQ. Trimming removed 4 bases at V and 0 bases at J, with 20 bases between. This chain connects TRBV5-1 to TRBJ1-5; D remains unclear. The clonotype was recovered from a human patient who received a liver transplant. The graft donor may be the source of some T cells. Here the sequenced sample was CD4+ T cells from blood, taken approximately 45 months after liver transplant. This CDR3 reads CASSLGPTTLYSNQPQHF. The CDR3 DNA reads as TGCGCCAGCAGCCTAGGCCCCACCACATTATATAGCAATCAGCCCCAGCATTTT.